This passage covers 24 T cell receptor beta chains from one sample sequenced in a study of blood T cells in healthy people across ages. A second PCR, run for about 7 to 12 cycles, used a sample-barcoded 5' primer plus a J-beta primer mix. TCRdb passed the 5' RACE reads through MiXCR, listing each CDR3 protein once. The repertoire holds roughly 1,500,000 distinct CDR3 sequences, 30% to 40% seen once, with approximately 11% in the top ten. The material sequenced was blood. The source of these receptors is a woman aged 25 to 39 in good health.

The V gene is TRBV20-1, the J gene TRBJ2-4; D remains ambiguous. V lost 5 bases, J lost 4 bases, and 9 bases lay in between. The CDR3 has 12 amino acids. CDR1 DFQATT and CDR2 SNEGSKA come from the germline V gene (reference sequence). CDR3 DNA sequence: TGCAGTGCTGTAAGGTCGAAAAACATTCAGTACTTC. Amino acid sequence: CSAVRSKNIQYF.

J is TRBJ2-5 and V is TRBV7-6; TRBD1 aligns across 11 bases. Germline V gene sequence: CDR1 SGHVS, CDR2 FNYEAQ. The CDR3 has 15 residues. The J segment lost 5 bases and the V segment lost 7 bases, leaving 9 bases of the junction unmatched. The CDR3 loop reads CASISTGTGGETQYF. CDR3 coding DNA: TGTGCCAGCATTTCGACCGGGACAGGGGGGGAGACCCAGTACTTC.

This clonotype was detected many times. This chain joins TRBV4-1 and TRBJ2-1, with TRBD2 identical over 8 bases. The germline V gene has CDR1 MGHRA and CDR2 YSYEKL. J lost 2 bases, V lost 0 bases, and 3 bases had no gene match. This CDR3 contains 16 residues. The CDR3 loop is CASSQDRRGAYNEQFF. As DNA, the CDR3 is TGCGCCAGCAGCCAAGATAGGCGGGGGGCCTACAATGAGCAGTTCTTC.

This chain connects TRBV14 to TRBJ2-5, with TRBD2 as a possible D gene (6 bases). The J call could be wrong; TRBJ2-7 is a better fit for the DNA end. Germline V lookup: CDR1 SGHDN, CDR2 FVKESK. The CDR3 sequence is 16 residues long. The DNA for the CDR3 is TGTGCCAGCAGCCAAGATCTGGGGAGGCCTTCCTACGAGCAGTACTTC. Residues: CASSQDLGRPSYEQYF.

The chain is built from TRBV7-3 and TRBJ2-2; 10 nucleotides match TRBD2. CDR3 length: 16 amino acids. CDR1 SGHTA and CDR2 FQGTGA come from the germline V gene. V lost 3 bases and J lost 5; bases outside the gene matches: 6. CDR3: CASSFGAGGQTGELFF. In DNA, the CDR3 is TGTGCCAGCAGCTTTGGAGCGGGGGGGCAAACCGGGGAGCTGTTTTTT.

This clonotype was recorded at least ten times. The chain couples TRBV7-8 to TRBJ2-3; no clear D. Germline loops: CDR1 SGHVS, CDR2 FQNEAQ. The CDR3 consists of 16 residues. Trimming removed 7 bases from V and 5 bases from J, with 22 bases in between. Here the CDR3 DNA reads TGTGCCAGCACCTCCCGGGCAGCATATAATCAAGATACGCAGTATTTT. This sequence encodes CASTSRAAYNQDTQYF.

The DNA of the CDR3 is TGCGCCAGCAGCTTGACACAGGGAGCCTTTACCTACGAGCAGTACTTC. As protein: CASSLTQGAFTYEQYF. The chain couples TRBV5-1 to TRBJ2-7; D perhaps matches TRBD1 (6 bases). With 1 base removed from V and 2 bases from J, the gap between germline ends came to 16 bases. The germline V gene encodes CDR1 SGHRS and CDR2 YFSETQ. The CDR3 covers 16 residues.

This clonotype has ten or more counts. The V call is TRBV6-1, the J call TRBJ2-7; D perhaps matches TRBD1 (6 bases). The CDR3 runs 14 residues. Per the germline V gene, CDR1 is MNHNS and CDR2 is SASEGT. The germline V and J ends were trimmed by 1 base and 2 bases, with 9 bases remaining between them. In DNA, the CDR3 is TGTGCCAGCAGTGAAGGGGGGCAGACCTACGAGCAGTACTTC. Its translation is CASSEGGQTYEQYF.

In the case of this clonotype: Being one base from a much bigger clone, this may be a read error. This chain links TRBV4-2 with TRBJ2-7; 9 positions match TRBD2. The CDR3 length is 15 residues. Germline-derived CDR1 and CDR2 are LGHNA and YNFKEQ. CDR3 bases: TGTACCAGCAGCTCCGAGACTAGCGGTTTCTACGAGCAGTACTTC. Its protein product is CTSSSETSGFYEQYF.

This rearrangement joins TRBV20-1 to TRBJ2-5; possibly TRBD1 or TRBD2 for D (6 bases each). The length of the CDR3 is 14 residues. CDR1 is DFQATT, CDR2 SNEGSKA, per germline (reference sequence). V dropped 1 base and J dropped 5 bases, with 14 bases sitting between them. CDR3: CSARGGGHSETQYF. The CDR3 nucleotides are TGCAGTGCTAGAGGAGGGGGGCACTCGGAGACCCAGTACTTC.

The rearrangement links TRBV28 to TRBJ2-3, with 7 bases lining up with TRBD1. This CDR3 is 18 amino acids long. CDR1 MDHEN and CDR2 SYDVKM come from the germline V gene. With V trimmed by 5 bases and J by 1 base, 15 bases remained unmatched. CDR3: CASSGLGQEGLGTDTQYF. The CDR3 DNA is TGTGCCAGCAGTGGCCTCGGACAGGAAGGGCTGGGCACAGATACGCAGTATTTT.

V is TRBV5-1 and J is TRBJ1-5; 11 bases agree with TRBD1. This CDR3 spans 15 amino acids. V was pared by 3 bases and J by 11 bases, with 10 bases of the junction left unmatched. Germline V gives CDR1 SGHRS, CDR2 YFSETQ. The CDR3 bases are TGCGCCAGCAGCTGGACAGGGGGCGGGGGACAGTCCCAGCATTTT. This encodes CASSWTGGGGQSQHF.

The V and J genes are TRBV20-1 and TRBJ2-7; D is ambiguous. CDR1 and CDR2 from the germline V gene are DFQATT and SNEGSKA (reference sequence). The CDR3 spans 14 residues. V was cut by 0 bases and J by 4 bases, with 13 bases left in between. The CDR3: CSARDSRFGYEQYF. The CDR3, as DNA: TGCAGTGCTAGAGATTCAAGGTTCGGGTACGAGCAGTACTTC.

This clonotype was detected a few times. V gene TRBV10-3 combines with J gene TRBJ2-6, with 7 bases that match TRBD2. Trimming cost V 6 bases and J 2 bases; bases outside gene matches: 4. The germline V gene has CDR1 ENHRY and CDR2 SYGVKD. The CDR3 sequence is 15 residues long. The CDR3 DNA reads TGTGCCATCAGCTCGGGGGGAGCTGGGGCCAACGTCCTGACTTTC. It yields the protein CAISSGGAGANVLTF.

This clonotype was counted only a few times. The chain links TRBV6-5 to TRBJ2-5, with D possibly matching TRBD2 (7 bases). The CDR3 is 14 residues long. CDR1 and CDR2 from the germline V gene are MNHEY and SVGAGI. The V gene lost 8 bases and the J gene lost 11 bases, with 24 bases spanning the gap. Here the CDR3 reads CASQAPGGTSQQYF. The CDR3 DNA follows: TGTGCCAGCCAAGCCCCCGGGGGGACAAGCCAGCAGTACTTC.

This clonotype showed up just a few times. The CDR3 sequence: CASSLPTGTGAYEQYF. The CDR3 DNA is TGTGCCAGCAGTTTACCCACCGGCACAGGGGCGTACGAGCAGTACTTC. V gene TRBV28 combines with J gene TRBJ2-7; 7 bases map to TRBD1. After removal of 2 bases from V and 4 bases from J, the junction contained 11 bases not matched to a gene. CDR1 is MDHEN, CDR2 SYDVKM, per germline. CDR3 length equals 16 residues. The whole variable domain, remainder taken from reference TRBV28 and TRBJ2-7, is DVKVTQSSRYLVKRTGEKVFLECVQDMDHENMFWYRQDPGLGLRLIYFSYDVKMKEKGDIPEGYSVSREKKERFSLILESASTNQTSMYLCASSLPTGTGAYEQYFGPGTRLTVT.

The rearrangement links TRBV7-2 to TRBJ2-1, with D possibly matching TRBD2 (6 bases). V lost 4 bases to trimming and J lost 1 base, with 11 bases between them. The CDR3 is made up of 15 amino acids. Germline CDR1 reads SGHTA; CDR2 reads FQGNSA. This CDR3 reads CASSSVADSYNEQFF. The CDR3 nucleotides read TGTGCCAGCAGCTCGGTAGCGGATTCCTACAATGAGCAGTTCTTC.

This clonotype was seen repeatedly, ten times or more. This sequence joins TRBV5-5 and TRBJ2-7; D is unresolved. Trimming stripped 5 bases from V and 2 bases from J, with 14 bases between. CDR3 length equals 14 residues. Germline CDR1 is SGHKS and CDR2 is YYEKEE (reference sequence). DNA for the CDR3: TGTGCCAGCAGATCGGCCTCGAGGCCCTACGAGCAGTACTTC. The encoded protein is CASRSASRPYEQYF.

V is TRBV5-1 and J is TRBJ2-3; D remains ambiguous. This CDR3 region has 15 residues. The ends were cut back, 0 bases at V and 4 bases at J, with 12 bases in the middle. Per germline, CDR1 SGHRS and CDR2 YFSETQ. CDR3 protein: CASSLGTRAPDTQYF. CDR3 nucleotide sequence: TGCGCCAGCAGCTTGGGCACGAGAGCCCCAGATACGCAGTATTTT.

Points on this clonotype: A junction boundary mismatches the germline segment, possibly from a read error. The CDR3 spells CAWSATRVPNYGQYF. The CDR3 coding sequence is TGTGCCTGGAGTGCAACACGGGTCCCCAATTACGGGCAGTACTTC. The rearrangement links TRBV30 to TRBJ2-7; no reliable D call. Germline V lookup: CDR1 GTSNPN, CDR2 SVGIG (reference sequence). This CDR3 spans 15 amino acids.

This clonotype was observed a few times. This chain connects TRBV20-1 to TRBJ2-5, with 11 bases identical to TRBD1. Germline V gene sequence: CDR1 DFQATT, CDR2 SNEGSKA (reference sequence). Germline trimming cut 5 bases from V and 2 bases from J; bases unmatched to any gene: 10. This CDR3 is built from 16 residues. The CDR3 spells CSAGDRGVSWQETQYF. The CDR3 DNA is TGCAGTGCTGGGGACAGGGGGGTATCGTGGCAAGAGACCCAGTACTTC.

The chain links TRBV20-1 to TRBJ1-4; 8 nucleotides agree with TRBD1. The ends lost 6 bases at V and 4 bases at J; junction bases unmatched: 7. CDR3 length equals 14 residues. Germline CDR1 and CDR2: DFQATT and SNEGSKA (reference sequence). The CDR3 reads CSARWDRRNEKLFF. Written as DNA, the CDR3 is TGCAGTGCCAGGTGGGACAGGCGTAATGAAAAACTGTTTTTT.

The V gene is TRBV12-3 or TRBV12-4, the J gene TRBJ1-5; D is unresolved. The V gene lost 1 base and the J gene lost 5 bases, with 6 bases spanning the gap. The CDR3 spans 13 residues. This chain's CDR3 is CASSLGIDQPQHF. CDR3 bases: TGTGCCAGCAGTTTAGGGATTGATCAGCCCCAGCATTTT.

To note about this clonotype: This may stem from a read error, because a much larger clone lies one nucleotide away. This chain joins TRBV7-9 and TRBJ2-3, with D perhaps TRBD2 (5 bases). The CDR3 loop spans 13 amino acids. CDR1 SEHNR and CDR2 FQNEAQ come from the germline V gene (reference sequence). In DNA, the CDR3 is TGTGCCAGCAGCTCGGGGAACACAGATGCGCAGTATTTT. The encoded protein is CASSSGNTDAQYF.